This T cell receptor beta chain was profiled in a study of tumor-infiltrating lymphocytes in primary liver carcinoma (dated by TCRdb to between 2016 and 2019). With regard to the full study: Between late 2015 and March 2016, a handful of patients in China with histopathologically diagnosed primary liver carcinoma had their tumors surgically resected. Hepatocellular carcinoma (four) or combined HCC and intrahepatic cholangiocarcinoma (one) was present in the five patients, who were three men and two women aged 30 to 69 years. The tumors of the five patients were staged as T1-T3 N0M0, with maximum diameters ranging from roughly 4.2 to 10 cm. Each sample produced about 3.5 to 8 million productive TCRbeta reads, and read depth showed no significant difference between tissue types. Across five regions of each liver tumor, along with adjacent normal tissue and blood, the study brought together TCRbeta repertoire sequencing, expression microarrays and whole-exome sequencing. A total of approximately 35 specimens from 5 patients underwent TCRbeta repertoire sequencing, comprising about 25 tumor regions, 5 adjacent noncancerous liver tissues and 5 peripheral blood samples. Repertoires from technical replicates were highly reproducible, with mean shared-clone rates approximately 0.88 and correlation coefficients above 0.98.

General conclusions and limits of the study: With just five or six patients in the study, the authors point out that the findings should be validated in a larger study. Because sequencing covered only the TCR beta chain and unpaired alpha chains were not captured, true repertoire diversity is likely underestimated. The top 250 clones made up a significantly larger repertoire fraction in tumors than in blood (p = 0.039). Consistent with antigen-driven expansion, pairs of tumor regions showed higher repertoire overlap (mean roughly 36%) than either tumor-adjacent pairs (approximately 17%) or tumor-blood pairs (roughly 14%). Since the samples were bulk and unsorted, there was no way to compare CD4+ and CD8+ T cell repertoires.

Blood RNA was extracted from unsorted whole blood with TRIzol reagent; germline DNA came from the DNeasy Blood & Tissue kit. At the time of sampling, the patients had chronic HBV infection and had not received any treatment. Before surgery, roughly 4 milliliters of peripheral blood were collected into K2EDTA tubes. The CDR3 covers 15 residues, taking in both the cysteine and the phenylalanine. The sequence is cut down to CDR3 DNA, 45 bases in frame from base 1. From the germline V gene, CDR1 is SGHAT and CDR2 is FQNNGV. Using a constant-region primer and ProtoScript II reverse transcriptase, TCRbeta-specific cDNA was reverse-transcribed from approximately 0.55 ug total RNA. The TCRbeta libraries were prepared through three rounds of nested multiplex PCR following a slightly modified ARM-PCR procedure. The first two PCR rounds used multiplex TRBV1-TRBV30 forward primers with a Cbeta reverse primer, each for about 10 cycles. Sample barcodes and Illumina adapters were added in a final 25-cycle PCR using Deep VentR polymerase. Before sequencing, amplicons of 200-500 bp were gel-purified using a QIAquick gel extraction kit. The TCRbeta amplicons were sequenced with 250-bp paired-end reads on an Illumina HiSeq 2500. The paper's data handling went like this. Reads were quality-trimmed with Trimmomatic v0.33, and paired reads were merged with FLASH v1.2.11 to recover full CDR3 sequences. MiGEC v1.2.1b assigned V, D and J germline segments to the rearranged TCRbeta sequences. Clonotype statistics and Shannon-Wiener diversity indices were calculated with VDJtools v1.0.0. Except for diversity analysis, only the 250 most abundant clonotypes of each sample were used in subsequent analyses to reduce sampling bias. The raw public data were reprocessed by TCRdb itself: fastp quality trimming at Q25, MiXCR clonotype calling, in-frame beta chains only. Each entry merges the rows of one CDR3 protein and shows their most common DNA and genes. TCRdb's processing, not the authors', yielded these V and J calls. The sample profile shows some 190,000 distinct CDR3 sequences; 60% of them were found once. Around 74% of the sample rests with the top ten.

Notes on this clonotype: The antigen it binds to is not known. A read error may produce the germline difference seen at one junction end.

The receptor's source is a man aged 35-49 years with primary liver carcinoma and hepatitis B virus infection. The sample taken for sequencing was peripheral blood. Recombination linked TRBV11-2 to TRBJ2-1; 8 junctional bases match TRBD2. In nucleotides, the sequence is TGTTCCAGCAGCTTAGAACTAGCGGAAGTCAATGAGCAGTTCTTC. Its product reads: CSSSLELAEVNEQFF. Where the CDR3 stops, the reference TRBV11-2 and TRBJ2-1 genes take over; the full variable domain is EAGVAQSPRYKIIEKRQSVAFWCNPISGHATLYWYQQILGQGPKLLIQFQNNGVVDDSQLPKDRFSAERLKGVDSTLKIQPAKLEDSAVYLCSSSLELAEVNEQFFGPGTRLTVL.